These T cell receptor beta chains were read from a single sample in a study of T cell responses to AZD1222 COVID-19 vaccine. Some clones are missing from TCRdb's copy, which holds only in-frame ones; the method was immunoSEQ multiplex PCR. The repertoire has roughly 110,000 clones, around nine tenths of them found once; the top ten carry 4.5% to 6%. The material sequenced was peripheral blood, taken 28 days after the second AZD1222 dose. The receptors here all came from an adult who received the AZD1222 COVID-19 vaccine. Both conserved end residues are part of each CDR3. Fields, in order: clone size, J gene, V gene, D gene, CDR3 DNA, CDR3 protein. A D gene is named only where the DNA matches it firmly. Clone sizes are given selectively: once, few, many, or a class where the clone is expanded.

>.|TRBJ1-6|TRBV4-1|.
TGCGCCAGCAGCCCGCGGCTCTCCTATAATTCACCCCTCCACTTT
CASSPRLSYNSPLHF
>.|TRBJ2-5|TRBV6-2/TRBV6-3|.
TGTGCCAGCAGTTACCAGACACCGAGGGAGACCCAGTACTTC
CASSYQTPRETQYF
>.|TRBJ1-6|TRBV19|TRBD1
TGTGCCAGTAGTAGAGGGACAGGGAATTCACCCCTCCACTTT
CASSRGTGNSPLHF
>.|TRBJ2-5|TRBV7-9|.
TGTGCCAGCAGCTTGGAGGGAGCGGAGACCCAGTACTTC
CASSLEGAETQYF
>.|TRBJ2-3|TRBV14|TRBD2
TGTGCCAGCAGCCAAGGAGATCGGCAGGGACTAGCGATAGGAGATACGCAGTATTTT
CASSQGDRQGLAIGDTQYF
>.|TRBJ2-7|TRBV10-2|TRBD2
TGCGCCAGCAGTGAACTAGCGGGGGGACGGGAGCAGTACTTC
CASSELAGGREQYF
>.|TRBJ1-1|TRBV18|TRBD1
TGTGCCAGCTCACCAAGGGACAGCCTGAACACTGAAGCTTTCTTT
CASSPRDSLNTEAFF
>.|TRBJ1-2|TRBV19|.
TGTGCCAGTACCAAACGGTCAATGAGCCGGGTCTATGGCTACACCTTC
CASTKRSMSRVYGYTF
>.|TRBJ2-1|TRBV2|.
TGTGCCAGCAGTGAACCGGGGACCCCAAAGAGCTCCTACAATGAGCAGTTCTTC
CASSEPGTPKSSYNEQFF
>.|TRBJ1-2|TRBV2|.
TGTGCCAGAACTACGGGGGTTGGAGGCTACACCTTC
CARTTGVGGYTF
>.|TRBJ1-2|TRBV29-1|.
TGCAGCGTCGGAATGGACGGAAGGAACTATGGCTACACCTTC
CSVGMDGRNYGYTF
>.|TRBJ2-7|TRBV18|TRBD1
TGTGCCAGCTCGACCGGGACAGGTAGTCCTCGGGAGCAGTACTTC
CASSTGTGSPREQYF
>few|TRBJ1-6|TRBV5-1|.
TGCGCCAGCAGCTTGGGGGCTACCACCTATTCACCCCTCCACTTT
CASSLGATTYSPLHF
>.|TRBJ2-7|TRBV28|.
TGTGCCAGCAGTTTGATCGATCACGAGCAGTACTTC
CASSLIDHEQYF
>.|TRBJ2-7|TRBV6-5|.
TGTGCCAGTTTCCGGGGACACGAGCAGTACTTC
CASFRGHEQYF
>.|TRBJ1-5|TRBV7-8|.
TGTGCCAGCAGCCTGACGTATATGAGCAATCAGCCCCAGCATTTT
CASSLTYMSNQPQHF
>many|TRBJ1-3|TRBV29-1|.
TGCAGCGTTGTTGGAAACACCATATATTTT
CSVVGNTIYF
>.|TRBJ2-5|TRBV7-7|TRBD2
TGTGCTAGCAGCCCTAGCCCCGGGGGGGCGCTTATTCAGGAGACCCAGTACTTC
CASSPSPGGALIQETQYF
>.|TRBJ2-3|TRBV2|.
TGTGCCAGCAGTGATGCGGTGACTAGCACAGATACGCAGTATTTT
CASSDAVTSTDTQYF
>.|TRBJ2-3|TRBV6-1|TRBD1
TGTGCCAGCACCGCACAATGGACAGGGTTTGATACGCAGTATTTT
CASTAQWTGFDTQYF